The clone carrying this TCR beta chain was observed at least ten times. The time point is: newly diagnosed GD, antithyroid drugs for less than 3 months. RNA extracted from PBMCs served as the sequencing template. The sample comes from a study of regulatory T cells in long-lasting Graves disease. The V gene's germline CDR1 is DFQATT and CDR2 SNEGSKA (reference sequence). V was trimmed by 2 bases and J by 8 bases, leaving 12 bases between them. The CDR3 has 12 amino acids. Construction of TCR beta libraries relied on iRepertoire HTBI primers and on Arm-PCR targeting CDR3 regions. MiXCR, applied by TCRdb to the multiplex PCR reads, yields one record per CDR3 protein. The sample has about 310,000 distinct CDR3 sequences, about 20% seen once.

The input for sequencing was peripheral blood mononuclear cells (PBMCs), taken at new diagnosis, from a patient treated with antithyroid drugs. J is TRBJ1-1 and V is TRBV20-1; no firm D call. The sequence derives from a female donor with Graves disease. The CDR3: CSARQRPGEAFF. The CDR3 bases are TGCAGTGCTAGACAGCGGCCGGGGGAAGCTTTCTTT.